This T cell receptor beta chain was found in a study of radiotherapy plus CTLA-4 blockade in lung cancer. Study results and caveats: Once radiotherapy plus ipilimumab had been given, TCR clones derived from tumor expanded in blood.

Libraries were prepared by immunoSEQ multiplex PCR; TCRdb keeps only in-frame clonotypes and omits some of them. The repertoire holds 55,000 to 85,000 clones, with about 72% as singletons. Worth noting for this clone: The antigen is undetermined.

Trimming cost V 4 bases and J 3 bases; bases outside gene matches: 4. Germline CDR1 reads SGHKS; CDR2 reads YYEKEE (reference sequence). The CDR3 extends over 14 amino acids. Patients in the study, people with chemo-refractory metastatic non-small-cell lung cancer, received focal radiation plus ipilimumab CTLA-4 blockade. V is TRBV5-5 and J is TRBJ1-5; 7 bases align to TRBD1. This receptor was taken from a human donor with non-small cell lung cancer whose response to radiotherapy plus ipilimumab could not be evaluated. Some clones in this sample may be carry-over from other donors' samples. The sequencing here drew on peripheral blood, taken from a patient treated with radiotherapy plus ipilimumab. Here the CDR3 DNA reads TGTGCCAGCAGCCCGGGACAGCTCAATCAGCCCCAGCATTTT. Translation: CASSPGQLNQPQHF.